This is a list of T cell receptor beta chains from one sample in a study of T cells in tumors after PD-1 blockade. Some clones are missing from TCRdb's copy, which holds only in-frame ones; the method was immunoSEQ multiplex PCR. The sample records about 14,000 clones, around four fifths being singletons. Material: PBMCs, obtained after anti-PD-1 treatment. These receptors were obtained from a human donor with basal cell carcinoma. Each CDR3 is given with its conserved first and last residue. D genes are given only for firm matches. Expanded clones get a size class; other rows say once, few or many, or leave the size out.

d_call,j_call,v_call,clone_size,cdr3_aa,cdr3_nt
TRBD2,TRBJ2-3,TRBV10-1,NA,CASSRTSGGPSTDTQYF,TGCGCCAGCAGTCGGACTAGCGGGGGCCCTAGCACAGATACGCAGTATTTT
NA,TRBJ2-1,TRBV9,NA,CASSGVSLSNEQFF,TGTGCCAGCAGCGGGGTGTCGCTATCGAATGAGCAGTTCTTC
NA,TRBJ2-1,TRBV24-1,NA,CATSDATVYNEQFF,TGTGCCACCAGTGATGCGACAGTCTACAATGAGCAGTTCTTC
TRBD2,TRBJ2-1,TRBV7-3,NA,CASSPGLEINEQFF,TGTGCCAGCAGCCCGGGACTAGAGATCAATGAGCAGTTCTTC
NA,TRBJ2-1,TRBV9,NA,CASSTDGSSYNEQFF,TGTGCCAGCAGTACCGACGGGAGCTCCTACAATGAGCAGTTCTTC
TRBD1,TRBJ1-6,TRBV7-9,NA,CASSLAVLGTGTLEPLHF,TGTGCCAGCAGCTTAGCAGTATTGGGGACAGGGACTTTGGAACCCCTCCACTTT
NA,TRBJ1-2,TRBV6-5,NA,CASSYTRVGKSDGYTF,TGTGCCAGCAGTTACACGAGGGTAGGGAAGAGTGATGGCTACACCTTC
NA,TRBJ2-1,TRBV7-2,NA,CASSRQRDNNEQFF,TGTGCCAGCAGCCGCCAGAGGGATAACAATGAGCAGTTCTTC
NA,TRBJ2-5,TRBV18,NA,CASSPPSEETQYF,TGTGCCAGCTCACCACCCTCCGAAGAGACCCAGTACTTC
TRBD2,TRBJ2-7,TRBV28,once,CASITSGGAYEQYF,TGTGCCAGCATTACTAGCGGGGGGGCCTACGAGCAGTACTTC
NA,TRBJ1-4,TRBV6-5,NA,CASSHGGFEKLFF,TGTGCCAGCAGCCACGGGGGGTTTGAAAAACTGTTTTTT
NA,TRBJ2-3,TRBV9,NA,CASSVFTGADTQYF,TGTGCCAGCAGCGTTTTCACAGGTGCAGATACGCAGTATTTT
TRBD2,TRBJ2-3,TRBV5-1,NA,CASSLEASGSLGFWYF,TGCGCCAGCAGCTTGGAGGCTAGCGGGAGCCTTGGTTTTTGGTATTTT
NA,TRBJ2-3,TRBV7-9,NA,CASSPGDFLSTDTQYF,TGTGCCAGCAGCCCGGGGGACTTCCTTAGCACAGATACGCAGTATTTT
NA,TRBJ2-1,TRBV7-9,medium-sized,CASSARTGVEQFF,TGTGCCAGCAGCGCCAGGACTGGGGTTGAGCAGTTCTTC
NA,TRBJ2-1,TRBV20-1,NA,CSARDYNEQFF,TGCAGTGCTAGAGACTACAATGAGCAGTTCTTC
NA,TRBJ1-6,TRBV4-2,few,CASSQDRTGYSPLHF,TGTGCCAGCAGCCAAGATAGAACAGGATATTCACCCCTCCACTTT
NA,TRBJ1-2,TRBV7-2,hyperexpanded,CASSFRENYGYTF,TGTGCCAGCAGCTTCAGGGAGAACTATGGCTACACCTTC
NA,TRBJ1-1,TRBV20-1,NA,CSASIDGGPGTEAFF,TGCAGTGCTAGTATAGATGGGGGGCCGGGGACTGAAGCTTTCTTT
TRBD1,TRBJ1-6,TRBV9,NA,CASSEGQLPVHNSPLHF,TGTGCCAGCAGCGAGGGACAGCTTCCCGTTCATAATTCACCCCTCCACTTT
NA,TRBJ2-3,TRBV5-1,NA,CASSLGQEGTDTQYF,TGCGCCAGCAGCCTAGGACAAGAAGGCACAGATACGCAGTATTTT
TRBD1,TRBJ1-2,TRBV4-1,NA,CASSQEQGQVNYGYTF,TGCGCCAGCAGCCAAGAACAGGGGCAGGTTAACTATGGCTACACCTTC
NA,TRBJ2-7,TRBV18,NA,CASSPGRNEQYF,TGTGCCAGCTCACCCGGACGGAACGAGCAGTACTTC
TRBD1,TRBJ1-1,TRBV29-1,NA,CSVEGTQGAFVYTEAFF,TGCAGCGTTGAAGGGACACAGGGGGCTTTCGTATACACTGAAGCTTTCTTT
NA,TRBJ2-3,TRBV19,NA,CASSIGTDYTQYF,TGTGCCAGTAGTATAGGGACAGACTATACGCAGTATTTT
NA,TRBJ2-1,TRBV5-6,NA,CASSLVSTDNERFF,TGTGCCAGCAGCTTGGTTTCGACAGATAATGAGCGGTTCTTC
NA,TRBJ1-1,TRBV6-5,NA,CASSQDTGNTEAFF,TGTGCCAGCAGTCAGGACACCGGTAACACTGAAGCTTTCTTT
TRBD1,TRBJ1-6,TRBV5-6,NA,CASSFRQGRTYNSPLHF,TGTGCCAGCAGCTTCAGACAGGGTCGCACCTATAATTCACCCCTCCACTTT
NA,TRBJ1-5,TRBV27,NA,CASSFTNQPQHF,TGTGCCAGCAGTTTTACGAATCAGCCCCAGCATTTT
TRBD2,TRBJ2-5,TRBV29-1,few,CSARTSGGAKETQYF,TGCAGCGCTCGGACTAGCGGGGGTGCTAAAGAGACCCAGTACTTC
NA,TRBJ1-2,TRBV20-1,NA,CSAFSGGGYTF,TGCAGTGCTTTCTCAGGTGGGGGCTACACCTTC
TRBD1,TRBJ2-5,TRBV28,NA,CASSLPTGRETQYF,TGTGCCAGCAGCCTGCCGACAGGGCGCGAGACCCAGTACTTC
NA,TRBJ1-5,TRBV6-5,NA,CASRTHGGRNQPQHF,TGTGCCAGCAGAACCCACGGGGGCCGCAATCAGCCCCAGCATTTT
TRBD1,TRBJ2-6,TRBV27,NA,CASSPSRDRGSGANVLTF,TGTGCCAGCAGCCCCTCTCGGGACAGGGGATCTGGGGCCAACGTCCTGACTTTC
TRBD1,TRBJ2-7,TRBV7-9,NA,CASSPNRDRVYEQYF,TGTGCCAGCAGCCCCAACCGGGACAGGGTCTACGAGCAGTACTTC
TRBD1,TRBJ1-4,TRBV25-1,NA,CASRGTGLEKLFF,TGTGCCAGCAGGGGGACAGGGCTCGAAAAACTGTTTTTT
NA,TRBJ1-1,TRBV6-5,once,CASPDGTRAFF,TGTGCCAGCCCGGACGGGACCCGAGCTTTCTTT
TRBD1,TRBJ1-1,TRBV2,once,CASKAGSRGLLYRSEAFF,TGTGCCAGCAAGGCCGGTAGCAGGGGGCTTCTGTATCGTTCTGAAGCTTTCTTT
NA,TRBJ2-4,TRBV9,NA,CASSGDGNIQYF,TGTGCCAGCAGCGGGGACGGGAACATTCAGTACTTC
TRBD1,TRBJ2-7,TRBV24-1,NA,CATSDPGTGYEQYF,TGTGCCACCAGTGACCCCGGGACAGGTTACGAGCAGTACTTC
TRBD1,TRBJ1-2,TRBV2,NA,CASIPPGQAYGYTF,TGTGCCAGCATCCCTCCGGGACAGGCCTATGGCTACACCTTC
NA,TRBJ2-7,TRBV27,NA,CASSPRQSYEQYF,TGTGCCAGCAGTCCCCGACAGTCCTACGAGCAGTACTTC
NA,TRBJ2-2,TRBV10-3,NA,CAIRGSTGELFF,TGTGCCATCCGGGGGAGCACCGGGGAGCTGTTTTTT
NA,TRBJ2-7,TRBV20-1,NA,CSARVLYEQYF,TGCAGTGCTAGGGTCCTCTACGAGCAGTACTTC
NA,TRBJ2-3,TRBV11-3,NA,CASSHRGTDTQYF,TGTGCCAGCAGCCACAGGGGCACAGATACGCAGTATTTT
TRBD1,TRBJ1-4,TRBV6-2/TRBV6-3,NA,CASSLITGVNEKLFF,TGTGCCAGCAGTCTAATAACAGGGGTTAATGAAAAACTGTTTTTT
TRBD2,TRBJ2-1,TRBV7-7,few,CASSYGLAAYNEQFF,TGTGCTAGCAGCTACGGACTAGCGGCCTACAATGAGCAGTTCTTC
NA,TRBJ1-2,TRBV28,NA,CASSFGGAHNGYTF,TGTGCCAGCAGTTTTGGAGGGGCGCACAATGGCTACACCTTC
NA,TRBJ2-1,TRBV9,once,CASSPQWISSYNEQFF,TGTGCCAGCAGCCCCCAGTGGATCAGCTCCTACAATGAGCAGTTCTTC
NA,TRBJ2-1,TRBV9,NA,CASSDDDNEQFF,TGTGCCAGCAGTGATGACGACAATGAGCAGTTCTTC
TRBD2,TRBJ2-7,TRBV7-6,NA,CASSLTSGWSTTYEQYF,TGTGCCAGCAGCCTGACTAGCGGGTGGTCTACAACCTACGAGCAGTACTTC
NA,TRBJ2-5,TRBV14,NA,CTSSQVSHRAVQETQYF,TGTACCAGCAGCCAAGTTTCACACCGAGCGGTCCAAGAGACCCAGTACTTC
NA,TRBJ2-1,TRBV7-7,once,CASSLAIGDEQFF,TGTGCTAGCAGCTTAGCGATTGGCGATGAGCAGTTCTTC
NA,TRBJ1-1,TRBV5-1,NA,CASSSQGLGNTEAFF,TGCGCCAGCAGCTCACAGGGACTCGGGAACACTGAAGCTTTCTTT
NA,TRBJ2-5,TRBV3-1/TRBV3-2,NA,CASSQVSQETQYF,TGTGCCAGCAGCCAAGTTTCACAAGAGACCCAGTACTTC
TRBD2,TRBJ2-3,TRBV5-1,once,CASSSFDTSGGYTDTQYF,TGCGCCAGCAGCTCCTTCGATACTAGCGGAGGCTACACAGATACGCAGTATTTT
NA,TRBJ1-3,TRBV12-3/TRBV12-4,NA,CASSLSSGNTIYF,TGTGCCAGCAGTTTAAGTTCTGGAAACACCATATATTTT
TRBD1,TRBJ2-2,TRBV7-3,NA,CASSSPDRGGTGELFF,TGTGCCAGCAGCTCACCGGACAGGGGAGGGACCGGGGAGCTGTTTTTT
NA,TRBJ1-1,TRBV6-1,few,CASSEGTKVNTEAFF,TGTGCCAGCAGTGAAGGGACGAAAGTGAACACTGAAGCTTTCTTT